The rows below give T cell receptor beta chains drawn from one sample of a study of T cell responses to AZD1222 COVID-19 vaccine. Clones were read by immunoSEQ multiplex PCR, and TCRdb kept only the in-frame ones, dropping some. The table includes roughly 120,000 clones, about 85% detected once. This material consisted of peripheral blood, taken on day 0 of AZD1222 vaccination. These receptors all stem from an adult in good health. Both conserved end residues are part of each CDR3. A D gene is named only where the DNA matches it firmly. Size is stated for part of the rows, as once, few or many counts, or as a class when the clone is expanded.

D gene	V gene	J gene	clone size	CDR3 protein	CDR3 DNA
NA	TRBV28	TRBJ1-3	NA	CASSLIVGATSGNTIYF	TGTGCCAGCAGTTTAATCGTCGGGGCCACCTCTGGAAACACCATATATTTT
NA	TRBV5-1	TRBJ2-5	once	CASSFGGSETQYF	TGCGCCAGCAGCTTTGGGGGTTCGGAGACCCAGTACTTC
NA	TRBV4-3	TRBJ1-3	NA	CASSHELGGGNTIYF	TGCGCCAGCAGCCATGAATTGGGGGGGGGAAACACCATATATTTT
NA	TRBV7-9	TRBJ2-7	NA	CASSFGSTRGQYF	TGTGCCAGCAGCTTCGGATCTACTCGCGGGCAGTACTTC
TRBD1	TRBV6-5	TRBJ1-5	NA	CASRAGTGDGQPQHF	TGTGCCAGCAGGGCCGGGACAGGGGATGGTCAGCCCCAGCATTTT
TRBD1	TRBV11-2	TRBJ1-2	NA	CASSLSAGQGINTF	TGTGCCAGCAGCCTAAGCGCGGGACAGGGTATAAACACCTTC
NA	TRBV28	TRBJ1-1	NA	CASSFWPRSWANTEAFF	TGTGCCAGCAGTTTTTGGCCTCGGTCGTGGGCGAACACTGAAGCTTTCTTT
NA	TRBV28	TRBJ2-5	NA	CASSSMGSLQETQYF	TGTGCCAGCAGCTCGATGGGGAGCCTCCAAGAGACCCAGTACTTC
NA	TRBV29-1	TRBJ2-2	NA	CSVEGGTGELFF	TGCAGCGTCGAGGGGGGGACCGGGGAGCTGTTTTTT
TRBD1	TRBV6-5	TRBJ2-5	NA	CASRAGQGLGETQYF	TGTGCCAGCAGAGCTGGACAGGGGTTAGGGGAGACCCAGTACTTC
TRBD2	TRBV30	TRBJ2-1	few	CAWSVLASGVVSYGEQFF	TGTGCCTGGAGTGTACTGGCCAGCGGGGTAGTGTCCTACGGTGAGCAGTTCTTC
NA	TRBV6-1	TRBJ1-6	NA	CASSDTGNSPLHF	TGTGCCAGCAGTGACACAGGAAATTCACCCCTCCACTTT
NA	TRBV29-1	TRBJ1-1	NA	CSALSEGTNTEAFF	TGCAGCGCCTTGTCTGAGGGCACGAACACTGAAGCTTTCTTT
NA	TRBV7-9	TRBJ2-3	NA	CASSLMGPTTDTQYF	TGTGCCAGCAGCTTGATGGGACCCACCACAGATACGCAGTATTTT
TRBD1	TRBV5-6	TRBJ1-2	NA	CASSRHRGLGYTF	TGTGCCAGCAGCCGACACAGGGGGTTAGGCTACACCTTC
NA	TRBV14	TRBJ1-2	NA	CASSQDRTLYGYTF	TGTGCCAGCAGCCAAGATCGGACACTCTATGGCTACACCTTC
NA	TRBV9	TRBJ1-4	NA	CASSVGRGSEKLFF	TGTGCCAGCAGCGTGGGGCGGGGGAGTGAAAAACTGTTTTTT
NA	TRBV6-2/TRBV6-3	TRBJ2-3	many	CASSYDRDRSHPDTQYF	TGTGCCAGCAGTTACGATCGAGACAGGTCCCATCCAGATACGCAGTATTTT
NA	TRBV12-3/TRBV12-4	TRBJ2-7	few	CASRQGLYEQYF	TGTGCCAGCAGACAGGGACTATACGAGCAGTACTTC
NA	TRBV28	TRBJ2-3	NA	CASSYFADGQYF	TGTGCCAGCAGTTATTTCGCTGACGGGCAGTATTTT
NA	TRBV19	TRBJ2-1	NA	CASSGQSSYNEQFF	TGTGCCAGTAGTGGACAGTCCTCCTACAATGAGCAGTTCTTC
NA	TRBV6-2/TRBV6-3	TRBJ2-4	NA	CASSGRVGAKNIQYF	TGTGCCAGCAGCGGCAGGGTCGGGGCCAAAAACATTCAGTACTTC
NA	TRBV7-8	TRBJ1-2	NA	CASSPLGTLANYGYTF	TGTGCCAGCAGCCCCCTCGGGACGCTAGCTAACTATGGCTACACCTTC
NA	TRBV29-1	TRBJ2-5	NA	CSVKQGGQETQYF	TGCAGCGTCAAACAGGGAGGCCAAGAGACCCAGTACTTC
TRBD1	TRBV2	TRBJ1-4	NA	CASSSTGTGIGNEKLFF	TGTGCCAGCAGTTCTACCGGGACAGGAATAGGGAATGAAAAACTGTTTTTT
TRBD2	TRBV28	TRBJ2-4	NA	CASSFGRGGNIQYF	TGTGCCAGCAGTTTCGGACGGGGGGGTAACATTCAGTACTTC
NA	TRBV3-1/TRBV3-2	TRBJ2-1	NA	CASSQGYNRGQFF	TGTGCCAGCAGCCAAGGTTACAACCGGGGGCAGTTCTTC
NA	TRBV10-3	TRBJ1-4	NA	CAIRDRPGEKLFF	TGTGCCATCAGAGACAGGCCGGGTGAAAAACTGTTTTTT
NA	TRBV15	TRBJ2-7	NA	CATSRVQNSYEQYF	TGTGCCACCAGCAGAGTACAAAACAGCTACGAGCAGTACTTC
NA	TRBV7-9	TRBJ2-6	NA	CASSFLAPNSGANVLTF	TGTGCCAGCAGCTTCCTCGCACCTAACTCTGGGGCCAACGTCCTGACTTTC
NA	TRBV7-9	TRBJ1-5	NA	CASSHSNQPQHF	TGTGCCAGCAGCCATAGCAATCAGCCCCAGCATTTT
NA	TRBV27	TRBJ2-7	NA	CASSENRLRGSTYEQYF	TGTGCCAGCAGCGAAAACAGGTTACGGGGGTCGACCTACGAGCAGTACTTC
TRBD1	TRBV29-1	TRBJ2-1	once	CSYPKGQGDNEQFF	TGCAGCTACCCCAAGGGACAGGGAGACAATGAGCAGTTCTTC